One sample yielded the 10 T cell receptor beta chains listed below, sequenced in a study of cytomegalovirus exposure and HLA in healthy donors. Primers for the PCR totalled 60 Vbeta and 13 Jbeta. TCRdb's table, derived via immunoSEQ multiplex PCR, lists solely in-frame clones and lacks some. The profile shows 100,000 to 150,000 clones, around 10% of them singletons. Sequencing used PBMCs. The receptor set was obtained from a woman aged 40 to 49 in good health and CMV-seropositive.

This clone was observed a handful of times. Other DNA sequences within the sample encode an identical CDR3. The rearrangement joins TRBV19 to TRBJ1-1, with D possibly TRBD1 on 5 matching bases. The CDR3 length is 14 residues. V lost 6 bases and J lost 0, with 11 bases in between. CDR1 is LNHDA, CDR2 SQIVND, per germline (reference sequence). CDR3 loop: CASRGQGMNTEAFF. In DNA form, the CDR3 reads TGTGCCAGTAGGGGGCAGGGAATGAACACTGAAGCTTTCTTT.

This clone has a handful of counts. The chain combines TRBV6-5 with TRBJ2-2; D remains unclear. V gave up 0 bases and J gave up 0 bases, with 8 bases separating them. The CDR3 runs to 16 residues. From germline, CDR1 is MNHEY and CDR2 SVGAGI. The CDR3 DNA reads TGTGCCAGCAGTTACTCGAGATTTGCGAACACCGGGGAGCTGTTTTTT. Amino acid sequence: CASSYSRFANTGELFF.

J is TRBJ2-1 and V is TRBV12-2; TRBD2, as called in the table, went unchecked against the DNA. TRBV12-2 is tagged as a pseudogene. This CDR3 spans 15 amino acids. The CDR3 nucleotides read TGTGCAAGTCGCCAAACTATGATAGATAGCGATGAGCAGTTCTTC. Protein: CASRQTMIDSDEQFF.

The chain has TRBV19 and TRBJ1-2; 7 bases line up with TRBD1. The J segment lost 0 bases and the V segment lost 5 bases, leaving 9 bases of the junction unmatched. The CDR3 is 16 amino acids. The V gene's germline CDR1 is LNHDA and CDR2 SQIVND (reference sequence). CDR3 loop: CASSPTTGSPNYGYTF. The DNA of the CDR3 is TGTGCCAGTAGTCCCACGACAGGGTCCCCTAACTATGGCTACACCTTC.

The chain links TRBV13 to TRBJ2-5, with 8 bases that match TRBD1. Germline CDR1 PRHDT, CDR2 FYEKMQ (reference sequence). This CDR3 comprises 17 residues. Trimming cost V 3 bases and J 4 bases; bases outside gene matches: 13. The CDR3 region is CASSFRTGIGRGETQYF. In DNA form, the CDR3 reads TGTGCCAGCAGCTTCAGGACAGGGATAGGTCGGGGAGAGACCCAGTACTTC.

The chain joins TRBV7-3 to TRBJ2-7; the D gene is possibly TRBD2 (5 bases). Germline CDR1 reads SGHTA; CDR2 reads FQGTGA. The V gene lost 5 bases and the J gene lost 3 bases, with 11 bases spanning the gap. CDR3 length equals 13 residues. In DNA, the CDR3 is TGTGCCAGCAGCCCGGGGAGCGGCTACGAGCAGTACTTC. Residues: CASSPGSGYEQYF.

The chain employs TRBV18 and TRBJ1-1; D is ambiguous. V was clipped by 6 bases and J by 3 bases, with 5 bases between them. The germline gives CDR1 KGHSH, CDR2 LQKENI. The CDR3 runs 11 residues. The CDR3, as DNA: TGTGCCAGCTCCCCTGACACTGAAGCTTTCTTT. Translation gives CASSPDTEAFF.

This clone was seen a handful of times. CDR3 region: CASSLSTGAIDEQFF. The CDR3 bases are TGCGCCAGCAGCTTGAGTACAGGGGCTATAGATGAGCAGTTCTTC. This chain joins TRBV5-1 and TRBJ2-1; 7 nucleotides align to TRBD1. Germline V gives CDR1 SGHRS, CDR2 YFSETQ. The CDR3 has 15 residues. Trimming removed 1 base from V and 8 bases from J; junction bases left unmatched: 9. Combining the CDR3 with reference TRBV5-1 and TRBJ2-1 gives the whole variable domain KAGVTQTPRYLIKTRGQQVTLSCSPISGHRSVSWYQQTPGQGLQFLFEYFSETQRNKGNFPGRFSGRQFSNSRSEMNVSTLELGDSALYLCASSLSTGAIDEQFFGPGTRLTVL.

This chain connects TRBV2 to TRBJ1-2; no definite D call. From germline, CDR1 is SNHLY and CDR2 FYNNEI. Trimming took 8 bases from V and 4 from J, leaving 8 bases between them. The CDR3 has 11 amino acids. The DNA of the CDR3 is TGTGCCAGCGGGGAGTTCTATGGCTACACCTTC. Translation: CASGEFYGYTF.

This clone appeared a single time. Relative to the germline gene, one junction end is altered; a read error may explain this. This chain links TRBV5-6 with TRBJ1-2; perhaps TRBD1 as D (5 bases). Looked up from germline, CDR1 is SGHDT and CDR2 is YYEEEE. This CDR3 is 14 amino acids long. CDR3 coding DNA: TGTGCCAGCAGCGCGGACAAGGCTTTCTATGGGTACAACTTC. Translating it yields CASSADKAFYGYNF.